The 17 T cell receptor beta chains below all came from one sample that was sequenced in a study of beta chain features in type 1 diabetes. Expressed TCRB transcripts were sequenced because the entire RNA isolate underwent reverse transcription. Clones were read by immunoSEQ multiplex PCR, and TCRdb kept only the in-frame ones, dropping some. This sample yields 200,000 to 300,000 clones, of which around 68% are seen a single time; about 0.05% belongs to the top ten. The specimen sequenced was naive CD4+ T cells from blood. These receptors came from a man between 25 and 39 years old in good health.

The chain employs TRBV9 and TRBJ2-5, with TRBD1 identical over 7 bases. The CDR3 totals 16 residues. J was trimmed by 4 bases and V by 2 bases; bases with no gene match: 11. Germline CDR1 is SGDLS and CDR2 is YYNGEE. DNA for the CDR3: TGTGCCAGCAGCGTGGGAGTTCCGGGACAGAGAGAGACCCAGTACTTC. Translating gives CASSVGVPGQRETQYF. Filled out from reference TRBV9 and TRBJ2-5, the complete variable domain reads DSGVTQTPKHLITATGQRVTLRCSPRSGDLSVYWYQQSLDQGLQFLIQYYNGEERAKGNILERFSAQQFPDLHSELNLSSLELGDSALYFCASSVGVPGQRETQYFGPGTRLLVL.

CDR3: CASSQDMIAATDTQYF. As DNA, the CDR3 is TGTGCCAGCAGCCAAGATATGATAGCGGCCACAGATACGCAGTATTTT. This chain connects TRBV14 to TRBJ2-3; maybe TRBD2 (6 bases). The CDR3 loop spans 16 amino acids. Trimming took off 0 bases at V and 2 bases at J, with 12 bases between the two ends. CDR1 is SGHDN, CDR2 FVKESK, per germline.

The chain is built from TRBV5-4 and TRBJ2-1; 8 bases match TRBD2. J gave up 6 bases and V 2 bases, and 7 bases lay outside the gene matches. Germline V lookup: CDR1 SGHNT, CDR2 YYREEE (reference sequence). The length of the CDR3 is 15 residues. This CDR3 reads CASSFAPSGFNEQFF. CDR3 coding DNA: TGTGCCAGCAGCTTTGCTCCTAGCGGGTTCAATGAGCAGTTCTTC.

This clone occurred once. The chain combines TRBV5-4 with TRBJ1-1; D is undetermined. V lost 3 bases to trimming and J lost 7 bases, with 4 bases between them. CDR1 and CDR2 from the germline V gene are SGHNT and YYREEE (reference sequence). This CDR3 has 10 residues. The DNA for the CDR3 is TGTGCCAGCAGCTCCCGTGAAGCTTTCTTT. Encoded protein: CASSSREAFF.

The chain combines TRBV5-4 with TRBJ1-4; TRBD1 is a possible D gene (6 bases). Trimming took off 4 bases at V and 5 bases at J, with 12 bases between the two ends. The CDR3 contains 14 residues. Per the germline V gene, CDR1 is SGHNT and CDR2 is YYREEE (reference sequence). CDR3 region: CASSPGQRNEKLFF. The DNA of the CDR3 is TGTGCCAGCAGCCCTGGACAGAGGAATGAAAAACTGTTTTTT.

The rearrangement links TRBV29-1 to TRBJ2-5, with no clear D. The CDR3 covers 12 residues. Germline V gene sequence: CDR1 SQVTM, CDR2 ANQGSEA. V was clipped by 3 bases and J by 3 bases, with 8 bases between them. CDR3 sequence (DNA): TGCAGCGTTGACCTAGGAAAAGAGACCCAGTACTTC. Its translation: CSVDLGKETQYF.

The chain joins TRBV9 to TRBJ2-1; 8 nucleotides line up with TRBD1. V shed 1 base and J 14 bases; nucleotides not matched to a gene: 5. The CDR3 sequence is 12 residues long. Looked up from germline, CDR1 is SGDLS and CDR2 is YYNGEE. This chain's CDR3 is CASSVMDREKFF. DNA for the CDR3: TGTGCCAGCAGCGTAATGGACAGGGAAAAGTTCTTC.

The V call is TRBV29-1, the J call TRBJ2-1, with 8 bases aligning to TRBD2. The V gene end was trimmed by 2 bases and the J gene end by 0 bases; junction bases not matched to a gene: 12. CDR1 SQVTM and CDR2 ANQGSEA come from the germline V gene. The CDR3 runs 18 residues. In DNA form, the CDR3 reads TGCAGCGTTGAAACGGCGGGAACTAGCGGACTCTCCTACAATGAGCAGTTCTTC. It translates to CSVETAGTSGLSYNEQFF.

The rearrangement links TRBV19 to TRBJ2-1; D unresolved. The germline V and J ends were trimmed by 5 bases and 0 bases, with 8 bases remaining between them. The CDR3 spans 14 residues. CDR1 is LNHDA and CDR2 is SQIVND in the germline V gene (reference sequence). The CDR3 bases are TGTGCCAGTAGTTCCCTAAGCTCCTACAATGAGCAGTTCTTC. This gives the protein CASSSLSSYNEQFF.

The chain carries TRBV5-1 and TRBJ2-7; D uncertain. The V gene's germline CDR1 is SGHRS and CDR2 YFSETQ. This CDR3 is 12 amino acids long. The V end lost 4 bases, the J end lost 3 bases, and 8 bases lay between the germline ends. CDR3 DNA: TGCGCCAGCAGCGTTCCAGGCTACGAGCAGTACTTC. Translation gives CASSVPGYEQYF.

This clone showed up just once. The chain recombines TRBV20-1 with TRBJ1-1, with D uncertain. From germline, CDR1 is DFQATT and CDR2 SNEGSKA (reference sequence). V lost 3 bases and J 4 bases, leaving 3 bases between the germline ends. The length of the CDR3 is 10 residues. The CDR3 bases are TGCAGTGCTAGCAGCACTGAAGCTTTCTTT. Amino acid sequence: CSASSTEAFF.

The chain recombines TRBV2 with TRBJ2-5; TRBD2 might be the D (6 bases). The V gene's germline CDR1 is SNHLY and CDR2 FYNNEI. V was clipped by 2 bases and J by 5 bases, with 9 bases between them. CDR3 length: 13 amino acids. The CDR3 is CASSERGKETQYF. The CDR3 nucleotides read TGTGCCAGCAGTGAACGGGGGAAGGAGACCCAGTACTTC.

The CDR3 loop is CASSTVGRPETQYF. The DNA of the CDR3 is TGTGCCAGCAGCACGGTCGGGAGACCGGAGACCCAGTACTTC. V is TRBV7-6 and J is TRBJ2-5; D might be TRBD2 (6 bases). There are 14 residues in the CDR3. From germline, CDR1 is SGHVS and CDR2 FNYEAQ. The germline V and J ends were trimmed by 5 bases and 5 bases, with 15 bases remaining between them.

The V gene is TRBV28, the J gene TRBJ2-7; D might be TRBD1 (6 bases). Germline CDR1 is MDHEN and CDR2 is SYDVKM. The CDR3 sequence is 13 residues long. Trimming removed 7 bases at V and 3 bases at J, with 13 bases between. The CDR3 coding sequence is TGTGCCAGCACCTCGGGACAAATCTACGAGCAGTACTTC. Protein sequence: CASTSGQIYEQYF. Supplemented by reference TRBV28 and TRBJ2-7, the full variable domain reads DVKVTQSSRYLVKRTGEKVFLECVQDMDHENMFWYRQDPGLGLRLIYFSYDVKMKEKGDIPEGYSVSREKKERFSLILESASTNQTSMYLCASTSGQIYEQYFGPGTRLTVT.

This rearrangement joins TRBV6-5 to TRBJ1-2; perhaps TRBD1 as D (5 bases). Germline CDR1 reads MNHEY; CDR2 reads SVGAGI. Trimming took off 2 bases at V and 4 bases at J, with 11 bases between the two ends. The CDR3 sequence is 14 residues long. The CDR3 reads CASSYRGSSYGYTF. For the CDR3, the DNA is TGTGCCAGCAGTTACAGGGGATCCAGCTATGGCTACACCTTC.

Only a few counts were recorded for this clone. The V and J genes are TRBV27 and TRBJ2-3; TRBD1 is a possible D gene (6 bases). The V gene lost 3 bases and the J gene lost 4 bases, with 14 bases spanning the gap. Looked up from germline, CDR1 is MNHEY and CDR2 is SMNVEV (reference sequence). This CDR3 has 15 amino acids. CDR3 DNA sequence: TGTGCCAGCAGTTTCGACAGGTCCGGCTCAGATACGCAGTATTTT. Translating gives CASSFDRSGSDTQYF.

The rearrangement links TRBV29-1 to TRBJ2-4; D may be TRBD2 (6 bases). The germline V and J ends were trimmed by 1 base and 0 bases, with 7 bases remaining between them. The CDR3 sequence is 14 residues long. Germline V gene data show CDR1 as SQVTM and CDR2 as ANQGSEA. The CDR3 coding sequence is TGCAGCGTTGAAGTGGGACTAGCCAAAAACATTCAGTACTTC. Translation: CSVEVGLAKNIQYF. The whole variable domain, filled in from reference TRBV29-1 and TRBJ2-4, reads SAVISQKPSRDICQRGTSLTIQCQVDSQVTMMFWYRQQPGQSLTLIATANQGSEATYESGFVIDKFPISRPNLTFSTLTVSNMSPEDSSIYLCSVEVGLAKNIQYFGAGTRLSVL.